The 21 T cell receptor beta chains given below trace back to one sample, sequenced in a study of human T cells and chemical hapten exposure. Time point noted: patch test 1, 2 weeks after DPC sensitization. Treatment described: therapeutic diphenylcyclopropenone sensitization with weekly scalp DPC. TCRdb re-called the RACE reads with MiXCR, one entry per CDR3 protein. This table has some 190,000 distinct CDR3 sequences, about 20% appearing once. Specimen: whole blood, collected in connection with sensitization to the hapten diphenylcyclopropenone (DPC). The receptor source for this set is a woman aged 45-65 years with alopecia areata. Some clones in this sample may be carry-over from other donors' samples.

This clonotype was recorded at least ten times. CDR3 sequence reads: CASSQRSSYEQYF. As DNA, the CDR3 is TGTGCCAGCAGCCAGCGTTCGTCCTACGAGCAGTACTTC. This chain joins TRBV7-6 and TRBJ2-7; the D is unclear. In germline, CDR1 is SGHVS, CDR2 FNYEAQ. The CDR3 contains 13 residues. V was shortened by 5 bases and J by 1 base, with 9 bases between the two germline ends.

This clonotype was counted between two and nine times. The rearrangement joins TRBV9 to TRBJ1-2, with D perhaps TRBD1 (6 bases). Germline CDR1 and CDR2: SGDLS and YYNGEE. V shed 0 bases and J shed 6 bases, with 12 bases lying between them. The CDR3 runs 14 residues. CDR3 nucleotides: TGTGCCAGCAGCGTAGGGGGGGGGGCGGATGGCTACACCTTC. Protein: CASSVGGGADGYTF.

This clonotype was picked up many times. The rearrangement joins TRBV7-9 to TRBJ2-7; the D is unclear. The CDR3 has 15 residues. CDR1 is SEHNR, CDR2 FQNEAQ, per germline (reference sequence). V was trimmed by 5 bases and J by 2 bases, leaving 16 bases between them. The CDR3 reads CASSRADLRAYEQYF. In DNA form, the CDR3 reads TGTGCCAGCAGCCGCGCAGACCTACGAGCCTACGAGCAGTACTTC.

This clonotype was seen a handful of times. The J gene is TRBJ1-1, the V gene TRBV20-1, with D possibly TRBD1 on 5 matching bases. Trimming took 5 bases from V and 5 from J, leaving 15 bases between them. Germline loops: CDR1 DFQATT, CDR2 SNEGSKA (reference sequence). The CDR3 sequence is 13 residues long. This CDR3 is CSAQQETVTEAFF. In nucleotides, the CDR3 is TGCAGTGCTCAACAGGAGACGGTGACTGAAGCTTTCTTT.

This clonotype was counted only a few times. The chain recombines TRBV28 with TRBJ2-2, with 8 nucleotides matching TRBD2. The germline V gene has CDR1 MDHEN and CDR2 SYDVKM. V gave up 8 bases and J gave up 5 bases; unmatched junction bases: 13. This CDR3 contains 16 residues. The CDR3 protein is CASSLAGGVATGELFF. As DNA, the CDR3 is TGTGCCAGCTCGTTGGCGGGGGGCGTTGCGACCGGGGAGCTGTTTTTT.

This clonotype has just a few counts. The chain is built from TRBV2 and TRBJ1-5; D remains ambiguous. Trimming shortened V by 2 bases and J by 7 bases, and 15 bases separated the two germline ends. This CDR3 is built from 15 residues. CDR1 and CDR2 (germline): SNHLY, FYNNEI. In nucleotides, the CDR3 is TGTGCCAGCAGTGAATCCCCGGGGTTCCCCCAGCCCCAGCATTTT. Translating it yields CASSESPGFPQPQHF. The variable domain in full, with the rest retrieved from reference TRBV2 and TRBJ1-5, is EPEVTQTPSHQVTQMGQEVILRCVPISNHLYFYWYRQILGQKVEFLVSFYNNEISEKSEIFDDQFSVERPDGSNFTLKIRSTKLEDSAMYFCASSESPGFPQPQHFGDGTRLSIL.

The rearrangement joins TRBV10-3 to TRBJ2-3, with 8 positions matching TRBD2. This CDR3 spans 14 amino acids. After removal of 7 bases from V and 0 bases from J, the junction contained 3 bases not matched to a gene. Germline CDR1 reads ENHRY; CDR2 reads SYGVKD. CDR3 sequence reads: CAIMPSGSTDTQYF. The CDR3 bases are TGTGCCATCATGCCTAGCGGGAGCACAGATACGCAGTATTTT.

This chain joins TRBV20-1 and TRBJ2-3; the match to TRBD1 covers 11 bases. J lost 5 bases, V lost 7 bases, and 11 bases had no gene match. Per the germline V gene, CDR1 is DFQATT and CDR2 is SNEGSKA (reference sequence). This CDR3 comprises 15 residues. CDR3 sequence reads: CSVTNRDRGLDTQYF. CDR3 in DNA: TGCAGTGTCACAAACCGGGACAGGGGGTTAGATACGCAGTATTTT.

This chain joins TRBV4-2 and TRBJ2-1; D is perhaps TRBD1 (7 bases). The V gene lost 1 base and the J gene lost 5 bases, with 12 bases spanning the gap. CDR1 is LGHNA and CDR2 is YNFKEQ in the germline V gene. The CDR3 covers 15 residues. The CDR3: CASSQVIRGDNEQFF. CDR3 bases: TGTGCCAGCAGCCAAGTTATCAGGGGGGACAATGAGCAGTTCTTC.

The table lists this clonotype with a few counts. The chain has TRBV12-3 or TRBV12-4 and TRBJ1-1, with D unresolved. V shed 4 bases and J shed 4 bases, with 10 bases lying between them. This CDR3 region has 13 residues. CDR3 loop: CASSSGEGTEAFF. For the CDR3, the DNA is TGTGCCAGCAGTTCTGGGGAGGGCACTGAAGCTTTCTTT.

This clonotype appeared a few times. J is TRBJ2-1 and V is TRBV19; D gene uncertain. This CDR3 spans 13 amino acids. The ends were cut back, 7 bases at V and 1 base at J, with 8 bases in the middle. Germline CDR1 LNHDA, CDR2 SQIVND (reference sequence). The CDR3 region is CASKASSYNEQFF. DNA for the CDR3: TGTGCCAGTAAGGCTAGTTCCTACAATGAGCAGTTCTTC.

This clonotype was observed at least ten times. The chain combines TRBV29-1 with TRBJ2-2, with TRBD2 as a possible D gene (5 bases). Germline lookup yields CDR1 SQVTM and CDR2 ANQGSEA. The ends were cut back, 4 bases at V and 0 bases at J, with 6 bases in the middle. CDR3 length: 13 residues. The CDR3: CSVGGSNTGELFF. The CDR3 nucleotides are TGCAGCGTTGGAGGGTCGAACACCGGGGAGCTGTTTTTT.

This clonotype has only a few counts. The rearrangement joins TRBV30 to TRBJ2-3; D is perhaps TRBD2 (6 bases). Trimming left V 2 bases short and J 1 base short, with 10 bases between. Germline V gene data show CDR1 as GTSNPN and CDR2 as SVGIG (reference sequence). The CDR3 is 14 amino acids. DNA for the CDR3: TGTGCCTGGAGTCGGGAGTTCGGCACAGATACGCAGTATTTT. Translated, it gives CAWSREFGTDTQYF.

The CDR3 loop reads CSARRMSNEQFF. CDR3 nucleotide sequence: TGCAGTGCCCGTCGCATGTCCAATGAGCAGTTCTTC. V is TRBV20-1 and J is TRBJ2-1; unclear D gene. Germline-derived CDR1 and CDR2 are DFQATT and SNEGSKA (reference sequence). The CDR3 consists of 12 residues. Trimming removed 6 bases at V and 6 bases at J, with 12 bases between.

The chain uses TRBV20-1 and TRBJ2-1; 9 positions match TRBD2. CDR1 DFQATT and CDR2 SNEGSKA come from the germline V gene (reference sequence). The CDR3 covers 16 residues. V lost 0 bases and J lost 2; bases outside the gene matches: 5. CDR3 loop: CSARDVAGVPYNEQFF. The CDR3 DNA sequence: TGCAGTGCTAGAGATGTAGCGGGAGTGCCCTACAATGAGCAGTTCTTC.

This clonotype showed up just a few times. CDR3 bases: TGTGCCACCAGTGATTTGCGGACTAGCACCGGGGAGCTGTTTTTT. Residues: CATSDLRTSTGELFF. The rearrangement joins TRBV24-1 to TRBJ2-2; TRBD2 aligns across 7 bases. CDR1 and CDR2 (germline): KGHDR, SFDVKD. This CDR3 comprises 15 residues. V lost 0 bases and J lost 4; bases outside the gene matches: 1.

This clonotype occurred a few times. V and J are TRBV10-1 and TRBJ2-5; 7 bases line up with TRBD2. Trimming removed 5 bases from V and 2 bases from J; junction bases left unmatched: 2. The CDR3 consists of 13 residues. Germline CDR1 reads WNHNN; CDR2 reads SYGVQD (reference sequence). In nucleotides, the CDR3 is TGCGCCAGCAGTCGGACTAGTCAAGAGACCCAGTACTTC. Its translation: CASSRTSQETQYF.

The rearrangement links TRBV10-3 to TRBJ2-7, with D tentatively TRBD1 or TRBD2 (5 bases each). The germline V gene has CDR1 ENHRY and CDR2 SYGVKD. Trimming stripped 2 bases from V and 6 bases from J, with 11 bases between. The CDR3 consists of 13 residues. The CDR3 DNA sequence: TGTGCCATCAGTGAGCCCAAGGGGAGCGAGCAGTACTTC. As protein: CAISEPKGSEQYF.

The J gene is TRBJ1-4, the V gene TRBV29-1; D is undetermined. V lost 0 bases to trimming and J lost 8 bases, with 7 bases between them. The CDR3 consists of 12 residues. Germline loops: CDR1 SQVTM, CDR2 ANQGSEA. CDR3 in amino acids: CSVEDLGEKLFF. In nucleotides, the CDR3 is TGCAGCGTTGAAGATCTCGGGGAAAAACTGTTTTTT.

V and J are TRBV29-1 and TRBJ1-1; weak D call: TRBD1 (5 bases). The germline gives CDR1 SQVTM, CDR2 ANQGSEA. The CDR3 sequence is 14 residues long. The germline V and J ends were trimmed by 6 bases and 5 bases, with 19 bases remaining between them. The CDR3 DNA reads TGCAGCGTGCGGTCTCCGGGGGTTGGGACTGAAGCTTTCTTT. Protein product: CSVRSPGVGTEAFF.

This clonotype was detected only once. CDR3 region: CSAARSTTGDTEAFF. The CDR3 DNA sequence: TGCAGTGCTGCTAGATCTACGACAGGGGACACTGAAGCTTTCTTT. The chain uses TRBV20-1 and TRBJ1-1; 8 bases match TRBD1. Germline CDR1 and CDR2: DFQATT and SNEGSKA (reference sequence). J gave up 3 bases and V 5 bases, and 11 bases lay outside the gene matches. The CDR3 contains 15 residues.